This passage covers 27 T cell receptor beta chains from one sample sequenced in a study of shared clonotypes between healthy human individuals. Produced via immunoSEQ multiplex PCR; TCRdb's table is partial and in-frame only. The repertoire consists of under 650,000 clones, with 90% to 97% occurring once and the leading ten covering approximately 0.062%. What was sequenced was naive CD4+ T cells sorted from blood. The subset: CD45RA+ positively selected. Receptors were obtained from a woman aged 30 to 39 in good health.

This chain joins TRBV7-2 and TRBJ1-5; D call uncertain. The CDR3 covers 16 residues. V was trimmed by 0 bases and J by 0 bases, leaving 9 bases between them. Germline V gene sequence: CDR1 SGHTA, CDR2 FQGNSA. Written as DNA, the CDR3 is TGTGCCAGCAGCTTAGCGCAAGTAGGTAGCAATCAGCCCCAGCATTTT. Translated: CASSLAQVGSNQPQHF. The entire variable domain, with the rest obtained from reference TRBV7-2 and TRBJ1-5, is as follows: GAGVSQSPSNKVTEKGKDVELRCDPISGHTALYWYRQSLGQGLEFLIYFQGNSAPDKSGLPSDRFSAERTGGSVSTLTIQRTQQEDSAVYLCASSLAQVGSNQPQHFGDGTRLSIL.

The rearrangement uses TRBV7-9 and TRBJ2-1; possible D gene TRBD2, 5 bases. The germline V gene has CDR1 SEHNR and CDR2 FQNEAQ (reference sequence). The germline V and J ends were trimmed by 1 base and 7 bases, with 17 bases remaining between them. This CDR3 has 16 amino acids. CDR3 coding DNA: TGTGCCAGCAGCTTAGTTCAAACTACCCCGGGGAATGAGCAGTTCTTC. This encodes CASSLVQTTPGNEQFF.

The chain has TRBV6-5 and TRBJ1-1; D is possibly TRBD1 (5 bases). V gave up 5 bases and J gave up 9 bases, with 16 bases separating them. Germline values: CDR1 MNHEY, CDR2 SVGAGI. The CDR3 consists of 13 residues. CDR3 DNA sequence: TGTGCCAGCAGTCCAGGGCAGGTACTTAAAGCTTTCTTT. It is translated as CASSPGQVLKAFF.

The V and J genes are TRBV9 and TRBJ1-4, with D possibly TRBD1 on 5 matching bases. CDR3 length: 16 residues. V lost 0 bases and J 3 bases, leaving 12 bases between the germline ends. Germline V gene lookup returns CDR1 SGDLS and CDR2 YYNGEE. The CDR3 region is CASSVGSDSSNEKLFF. The CDR3 DNA follows: TGTGCCAGCAGCGTAGGGTCAGACAGTTCTAATGAAAAACTGTTTTTT.

J is TRBJ2-2 and V is TRBV25-1; D unresolved. CDR1 is MGHDK and CDR2 is SYGVNS in the germline V gene. The germline V and J ends were trimmed by 5 bases and 7 bases, with 14 bases remaining between them. The CDR3 is made up of 14 amino acids. DNA for the CDR3: TGTGCCAGCAGTCCTCCAGACACTCGCGGGGAGCTGTTTTTT. It yields the protein CASSPPDTRGELFF.

The chain uses TRBV6-1 and TRBJ1-2, with D perhaps matching TRBD1 (6 bases). Germline V CDR1 and CDR2: MNHNS, SASEGT. Between the trimmed V and J ends, which lost 2 bases and 1 base, there was a span of 11 bases. The length of the CDR3 is 15 residues. The CDR3 sequence: CASSESAGVNYGYTF. CDR3 bases: TGTGCCAGCAGTGAATCGGCAGGGGTTAACTATGGCTACACCTTC.

Notes on this clone: The same CDR3 also results from other DNA sequences found in this sample. The V call is TRBV10-3, the J call TRBJ2-7, with no clear D. This CDR3 is 12 amino acids long. The germline V and J ends were trimmed by 6 bases and 4 bases, with 10 bases remaining between them. The germline CDR1 and CDR2 sequences are ENHRY and SYGVKD. The CDR3 region has the DNA TGTGCCATCAGCCCTAGTTCTTACGAGCAGTACTTC. This sequence encodes CAISPSSYEQYF.

The rearrangement joins TRBV12-5 to TRBJ1-3; 9 bases fit TRBD1. The germline CDR1 and CDR2 sequences are LGHNT and FRNRAP. This CDR3 is 18 amino acids long. V was clipped by 2 bases and J by 0 bases; unmatched bases: 8. CDR3 residues: CASGLLPGQGFSGNTIYF. The DNA for the CDR3 is TGTGCTAGTGGTTTGTTACCGGGACAGGGTTTCTCTGGAAACACCATATATTTT.

This clone occurred once. The rearrangement links TRBV6-5 to TRBJ1-5; 10 nucleotides agree with TRBD1. Germline assignment: CDR1 MNHEY and CDR2 SVGAGI. Germline trimming cut 6 bases from V and 10 bases from J; bases unmatched to any gene: 3. The CDR3 is 12 residues long. In DNA form, the CDR3 reads TGTGCCAGCAGCGGGACAGGGGAACCCCAGCATTTT. Protein: CASSGTGEPQHF.

The V call is TRBV4-1, the J call TRBJ1-5; no reliable D call. The germline V gene encodes CDR1 MGHRA and CDR2 YSYEKL. This CDR3 spans 16 amino acids. V lost 4 bases and J 9 bases, leaving 22 bases between the germline ends. The CDR3 DNA sequence: TGCGCCAGCAGCCCCACTCCGACCGGACCTCGGGTGCCCCAGCATTTT. It yields the protein CASSPTPTGPRVPQHF.

The chain recombines TRBV9 with TRBJ1-2; maybe TRBD1 (5 bases). Germline CDR1 and CDR2: SGDLS and YYNGEE. Trimming stripped 4 bases from V and 4 bases from J, with 17 bases between. The CDR3 contains 15 residues. The CDR3 DNA follows: TGTGCCAGCAGCTCCGAAGGGGTGGGAGGCTATGGCTACACCTTC. Translated: CASSSEGVGGYGYTF.

V and J are TRBV2 and TRBJ2-7; TRBD2 agrees at 8 bases. The ends lost 6 bases at V and 0 bases at J; junction bases unmatched: 4. Per germline, CDR1 SNHLY and CDR2 FYNNEI. CDR3 length equals 14 residues. CDR3 residues: CASRPGLGSYEQYF. As DNA, the CDR3 is TGTGCCAGCAGACCGGGACTAGGCTCCTACGAGCAGTACTTC.

V and J are TRBV6-5 and TRBJ1-4; tentatively, D is TRBD1 (6 bases). V lost 5 bases and J 8 bases, leaving 15 bases between the germline ends. The CDR3 has 14 amino acids. Germline V gene sequence: CDR1 MNHEY, CDR2 SVGAGI. CDR3 sequence reads: CASSLQGIGEKLFF. CDR3 DNA sequence: TGTGCCAGCAGTCTACAGGGAATTGGGGAAAAACTGTTTTTT.

The genes are TRBV18 and TRBJ2-7; tentatively, D is TRBD1 (6 bases). This CDR3 is built from 16 residues. Trimming left V 0 bases short and J 0 bases short, with 12 bases between. Germline V gene sequence: CDR1 KGHSH, CDR2 LQKENI. CDR3: CASSPPGTSTSYEQYF. The CDR3 DNA follows: TGTGCCAGCTCACCACCTGGGACATCTACCTCCTACGAGCAGTACTTC.

The rearrangement joins TRBV29-1 to TRBJ2-7, with D possibly matching TRBD2 (5 bases). V gave up 4 bases and J gave up 2 bases, with 9 bases separating them. Germline CDR1 and CDR2: SQVTM and ANQGSEA. The CDR3 is 12 residues long. CDR3: CSVGFGTYEQYF. CDR3 coding DNA: TGCAGCGTTGGGTTCGGGACCTACGAGCAGTACTTC.

This chain joins TRBV6-6 and TRBJ1-5, with D unclear. The V gene lost 6 bases and the J gene lost 3 bases, with 12 bases spanning the gap. CDR3 length equals 14 residues. Germline V gene data show CDR1 as MNHNY and CDR2 as SVGAGI (reference sequence). The CDR3 protein is CASSRSHSNQPQHF. CDR3 nucleotide sequence: TGTGCCAGCAGCCGGTCCCACTCCAATCAGCCCCAGCATTTT.

This chain joins TRBV19 and TRBJ2-7, with 8 bases lining up with TRBD1. The CDR3 is 13 residues long. Germline CDR1 reads LNHDA; CDR2 reads SQIVND (reference sequence). Losses at the gene ends were 7 bases for V and 1 base for J; bases not matched to a gene: 3. The CDR3 coding sequence is TGTGCCAGTAACCGGGACAGGTCCTACGAGCAGTACTTC. Translated, it gives CASNRDRSYEQYF.

The V and J genes are TRBV2 and TRBJ2-3, with D unresolved. This CDR3 spans 17 amino acids. Germline assignment: CDR1 SNHLY and CDR2 FYNNEI. Trimming took 2 bases from V and 2 from J, leaving 17 bases between them. CDR3 in DNA: TGTGCCAGCAGTGAATATGGCTCACGTTCCGCCACAGATACGCAGTATTTT. It codes for CASSEYGSRSATDTQYF. Based on the CDR3 plus reference TRBV2 and TRBJ2-3, the full variable domain is EPEVTQTPSHQVTQMGQEVILRCVPISNHLYFYWYRQILGQKVEFLVSFYNNEISEKSEIFDDQFSVERPDGSNFTLKIRSTKLEDSAMYFCASSEYGSRSATDTQYFGPGTRLTVL.

CDR3 loop: CASSSKAGGVDTQYF. CDR3 DNA sequence: TGTGCCAGCAGCTCCAAAGCGGGAGGTGTAGATACGCAGTATTTT. This chain links TRBV7-9 with TRBJ2-3, with 9 positions matching TRBD2. V shed 4 bases, J shed 5 bases, and the junction held 7 bases outside the gene matches. Germline loops: CDR1 SEHNR, CDR2 FQNEAQ (reference sequence). CDR3 size: 15 residues.

The sample holds one count of this clone. The V and J genes are TRBV7-9 and TRBJ2-6; D is uncertain. The CDR3 loop spans 17 amino acids. Germline loops: CDR1 SEHNR, CDR2 FQNEAQ (reference sequence). The V and J ends lost 5 bases and 0 bases respectively, with 14 bases between them. The CDR3 coding sequence is TGTGCCAGCAGCCCGGCCCAATGGGGCTCTGGGGCCAACGTCCTGACTTTC. Translating it yields CASSPAQWGSGANVLTF.

This rearrangement joins TRBV28 to TRBJ1-5, with D possibly being TRBD1 (6 bases). CDR3 length: 18 amino acids. V dropped 5 bases and J dropped 7 bases, with 27 bases sitting between them. Looked up from germline, CDR1 is MDHEN and CDR2 is SYDVKM. The CDR3 is CASSTIGIRQGLRQPQHF. CDR3 nucleotides: TGTGCCAGCAGTACCATCGGAATTCGGCAGGGGCTAAGGCAGCCCCAGCATTTT.

Only a few counts were recorded for this clone. V usage is TRBV11-2 and J usage is TRBJ1-2; D uncertain. Germline CDR1 and CDR2: SGHAT and FQNNGV. Trimming cost V 4 bases and J 8 bases, with 8 bases left between them. The CDR3 covers 11 residues. The CDR3: CASSSRQGYTF. For the CDR3, the DNA is TGTGCCAGCAGCTCCCGGCAGGGCTACACCTTC.

The V call is TRBV28, the J call TRBJ2-6, with a possible D match to TRBD1 (6 bases). V was trimmed by 6 bases and J by 8 bases, leaving 14 bases between them. Germline lookup yields CDR1 MDHEN and CDR2 SYDVKM. This CDR3 region has 14 residues. CDR3 coding DNA: TGTGCCAGCAGCCTTTCACAGGGAACCAACGTCCTGACTTTC. This sequence encodes CASSLSQGTNVLTF. Full variable domain (remainder filled in from reference TRBV28 and TRBJ2-6): DVKVTQSSRYLVKRTGEKVFLECVQDMDHENMFWYRQDPGLGLRLIYFSYDVKMKEKGDIPEGYSVSREKKERFSLILESASTNQTSMYLCASSLSQGTNVLTFGAGSRLTVL.

The chain recombines TRBV11-2 with TRBJ2-7; D is unresolved. CDR3 length: 15 residues. The germline V and J ends were trimmed by 2 bases and 0 bases, with 11 bases remaining between them. CDR1 is SGHAT, CDR2 FQNNGV, per germline. In DNA, the CDR3 is TGTGCCAGCAGCTTAACAGATAACGGCTCCTACGAGCAGTACTTC. Translation gives CASSLTDNGSYEQYF.

The rearrangement links TRBV5-1 to TRBJ2-3, with 11 bases matching TRBD2. V was pared by 4 bases and J by 6 bases, with 7 bases of the junction left unmatched. The CDR3 contains 15 residues. CDR1 SGHRS and CDR2 YFSETQ come from the germline V gene. The CDR3 region has the DNA TGCGCCAGCAGCCCGGGACTAGCGGTCCAGGATACGCAGTATTTT. It translates to CASSPGLAVQDTQYF.

The chain has TRBV6-5 and TRBJ2-3; TRBD2 matches 9 bases. V shed 6 bases and J 3 bases; nucleotides not matched to a gene: 4. CDR3 size: 14 residues. The germline CDR1 and CDR2 sequences are MNHEY and SVGAGI. As DNA, the CDR3 is TGTGCCAGCAGACCAGCGGGAGGAACAGATACGCAGTATTTT. This encodes CASRPAGGTDTQYF.

The chain recombines TRBV27 with TRBJ1-1; the match to TRBD1 covers 7 bases. V shed 6 bases and J 0 bases; nucleotides not matched to a gene: 7. Per germline, CDR1 MNHEY and CDR2 SMNVEV (reference sequence). The CDR3 runs 15 residues. CDR3 sequence reads: CASSHLTGVNTEAFF. The CDR3, as DNA: TGTGCCAGCAGCCACCTAACAGGGGTGAACACTGAAGCTTTCTTT.